Given below is one T cell receptor (beta chain) in context. The sample is drawn from a study of T cell responses to AZD1222 COVID-19 vaccine. Germline CDR1 and CDR2: KGHSH and LQKENI. The CDR3 sequence is 16 residues long. The V gene lost 3 bases and the J gene lost 5 bases, with 17 bases spanning the gap. The table came from immunoSEQ multiplex PCR; TCRdb's copy has only in-frame clones and leaves some out. The sample lists about 120,000 clones, approximately 92% occurring once. The chain joins TRBV18 to TRBJ1-5, with D perhaps TRBD1 (6 bases). This sequence originates from an adult in good health. The specimen was peripheral blood, collected on day 0 of AZD1222 vaccination. The CDR3 protein is CASSPTTGSSDQPQHF. The CDR3 DNA follows: TGTGCCAGCTCACCCACAACAGGGTCCTCTGATCAGCCCCAGCATTTT.